The TCR beta chain under discussion was sequenced for a study of early T cells in non-severe SARS-CoV-2 infection. TCRdb reanalysed the 5' RACE reads using MiXCR and keeps one entry per CDR3 protein. Of under 60,000 distinct CDR3 sequences listed, 8% to 13% are singletons. The sample holds a few counts of this clonotype. The CDR3 is made up of 15 amino acids. V shed 4 bases, J shed 8 bases, and the junction held 8 bases outside the gene matches. Germline CDR1 and CDR2: LNHDA and SQIVND (reference sequence). The source is an adult who was a healthcare worker with PCR-confirmed SARS-CoV-2 infection or an uninfected control (not recorded which). The chain carries TRBV19 and TRBJ2-1; 10 bases align to TRBD2. The sequenced sample was whole blood. CDR3 residues: CASSTPAGGLHEQFF. Here the CDR3 DNA reads TGTGCCAGTAGTACCCCAGCGGGAGGGTTGCATGAGCAGTTCTTC. Drawing the rest from reference TRBV19 and TRBJ2-1, the complete variable domain is DGGITQSPKYLFRKEGQNVTLSCEQNLNHDAMYWYRQDPGQGLRLIYYSQIVNDFQKGDIAEGYSVSREKKESFPLTVTSAQKNPTAFYLCASSTPAGGLHEQFFGPGTRLTVL.